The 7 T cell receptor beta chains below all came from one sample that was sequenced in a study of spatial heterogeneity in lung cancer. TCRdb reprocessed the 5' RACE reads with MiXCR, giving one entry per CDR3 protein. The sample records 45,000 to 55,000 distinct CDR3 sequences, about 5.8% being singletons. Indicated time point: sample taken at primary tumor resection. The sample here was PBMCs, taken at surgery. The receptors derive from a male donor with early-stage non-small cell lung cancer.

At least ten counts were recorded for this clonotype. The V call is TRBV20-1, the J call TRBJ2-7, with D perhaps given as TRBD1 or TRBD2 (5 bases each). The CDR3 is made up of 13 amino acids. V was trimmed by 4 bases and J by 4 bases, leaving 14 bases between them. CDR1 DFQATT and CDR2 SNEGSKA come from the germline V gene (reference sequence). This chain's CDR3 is CSATEGPPYEQYF. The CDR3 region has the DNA TGCAGTGCTACCGAGGGACCGCCGTACGAGCAGTACTTC.

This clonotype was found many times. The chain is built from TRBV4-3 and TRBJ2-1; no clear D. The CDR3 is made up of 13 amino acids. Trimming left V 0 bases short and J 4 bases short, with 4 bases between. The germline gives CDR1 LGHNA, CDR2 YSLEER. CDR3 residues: CASSQDQYNEQFF. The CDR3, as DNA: TGCGCCAGCAGCCAAGACCAGTACAATGAGCAGTTCTTC.

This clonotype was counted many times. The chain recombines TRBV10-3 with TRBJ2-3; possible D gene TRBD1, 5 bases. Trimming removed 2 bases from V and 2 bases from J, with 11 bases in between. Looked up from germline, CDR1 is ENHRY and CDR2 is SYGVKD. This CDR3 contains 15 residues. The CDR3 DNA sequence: TGTGCCATCAGTGAGATTGACAGCTACACAGATACGCAGTATTTT. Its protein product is CAISEIDSYTDTQYF.

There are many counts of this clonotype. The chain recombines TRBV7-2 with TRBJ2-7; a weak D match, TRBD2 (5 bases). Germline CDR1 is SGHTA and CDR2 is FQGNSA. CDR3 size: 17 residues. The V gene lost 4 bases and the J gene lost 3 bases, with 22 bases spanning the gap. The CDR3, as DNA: TGTGCCAGCAGCTCCCCTCTCGCGGGCAGAAGATTCTACGAGCAGTACTTC. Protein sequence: CASSSPLAGRRFYEQYF.

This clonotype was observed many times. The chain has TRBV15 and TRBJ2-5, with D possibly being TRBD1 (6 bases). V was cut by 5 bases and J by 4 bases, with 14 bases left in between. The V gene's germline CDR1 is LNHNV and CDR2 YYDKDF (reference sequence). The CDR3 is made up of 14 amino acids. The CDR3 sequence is CATSSGHGRETQYF. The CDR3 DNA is TGTGCCACCAGCTCGGGACACGGCCGAGAGACCCAGTACTTC.

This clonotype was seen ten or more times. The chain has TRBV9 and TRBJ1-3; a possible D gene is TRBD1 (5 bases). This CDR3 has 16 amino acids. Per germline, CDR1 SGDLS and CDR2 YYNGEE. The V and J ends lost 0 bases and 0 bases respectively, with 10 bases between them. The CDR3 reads CASSVGEGSSGNTIYF. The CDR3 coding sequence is TGTGCCAGCAGCGTAGGGGAGGGGAGCTCTGGAAACACCATATATTTT.

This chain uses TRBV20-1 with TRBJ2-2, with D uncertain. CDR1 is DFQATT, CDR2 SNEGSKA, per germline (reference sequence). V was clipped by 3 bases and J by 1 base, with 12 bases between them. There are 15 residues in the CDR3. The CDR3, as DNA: TGCAGTGCTAGGCCCAGCCTGCAGAACACCGGGGAGCTGTTTTTT. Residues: CSARPSLQNTGELFF.